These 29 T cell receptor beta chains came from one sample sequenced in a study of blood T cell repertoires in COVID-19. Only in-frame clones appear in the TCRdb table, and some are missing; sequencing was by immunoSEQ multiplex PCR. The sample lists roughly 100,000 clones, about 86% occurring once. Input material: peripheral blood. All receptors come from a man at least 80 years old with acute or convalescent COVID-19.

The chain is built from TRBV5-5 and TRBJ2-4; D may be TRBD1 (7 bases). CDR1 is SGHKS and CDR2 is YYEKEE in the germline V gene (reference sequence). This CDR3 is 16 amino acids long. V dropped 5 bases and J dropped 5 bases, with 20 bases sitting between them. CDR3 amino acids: CASSPFLGRGENIQYF. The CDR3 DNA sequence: TGTGCCAGCAGTCCCTTCCTGGGCAGGGGGGAAAACATTCAGTACTTC.

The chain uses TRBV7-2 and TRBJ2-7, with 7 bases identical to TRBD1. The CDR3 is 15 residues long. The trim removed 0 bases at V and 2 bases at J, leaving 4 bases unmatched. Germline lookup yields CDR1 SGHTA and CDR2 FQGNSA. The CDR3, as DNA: TGTGCCAGCAGCTTAGCCCCGGGACAGACCTACGAGCAGTACTTC. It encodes CASSLAPGQTYEQYF.

Here the CDR3 reads CASSLPRQGMNTEAFF. Written as DNA, the CDR3 is TGCGCCAGCAGCTTGCCACGACAGGGAATGAACACTGAAGCTTTCTTT. The genes are TRBV5-1 and TRBJ1-1; 7 bases are shared with TRBD1. V dropped 1 base and J dropped 0; count of bases not matched to a gene: 6. The CDR3 extends over 16 amino acids. The germline CDR1 and CDR2 sequences are SGHRS and YFSETQ.

The CDR3 DNA is TGTGCCAGCAGCTTGGTAGGTCAAGGCGGGGAGACCCAGTACTTC. Amino acid sequence: CASSLVGQGGETQYF. This rearrangement joins TRBV5-5 to TRBJ2-5; possible D gene TRBD2, 5 bases. The V and J ends lost 0 bases and 5 bases respectively, with 14 bases between them. In germline, CDR1 is SGHKS, CDR2 YYEKEE (reference sequence). This CDR3 has 15 residues.

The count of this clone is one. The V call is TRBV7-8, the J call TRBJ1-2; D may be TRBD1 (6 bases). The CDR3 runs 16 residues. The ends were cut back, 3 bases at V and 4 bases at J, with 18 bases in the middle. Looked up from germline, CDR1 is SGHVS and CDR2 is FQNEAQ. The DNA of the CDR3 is TGTGCCAGCAGCTTGACCCCGGGACAACCGATCTATGGCTACACCTTC. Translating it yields CASSLTPGQPIYGYTF.

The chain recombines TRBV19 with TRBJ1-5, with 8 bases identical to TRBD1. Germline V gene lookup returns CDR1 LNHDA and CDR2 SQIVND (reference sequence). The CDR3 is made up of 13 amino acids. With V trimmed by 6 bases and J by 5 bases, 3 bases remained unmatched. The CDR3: CASSGTGDQPQHF. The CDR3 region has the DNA TGTGCCAGTAGCGGGACAGGTGATCAGCCCCAGCATTTT.

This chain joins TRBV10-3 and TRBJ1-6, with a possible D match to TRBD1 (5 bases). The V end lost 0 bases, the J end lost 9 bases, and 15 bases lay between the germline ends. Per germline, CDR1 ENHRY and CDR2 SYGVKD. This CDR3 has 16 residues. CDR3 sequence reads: CAISESGGLETSPLHF. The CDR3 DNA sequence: TGTGCCATCAGTGAGTCGGGGGGGTTAGAGACTTCACCCCTCCACTTT.

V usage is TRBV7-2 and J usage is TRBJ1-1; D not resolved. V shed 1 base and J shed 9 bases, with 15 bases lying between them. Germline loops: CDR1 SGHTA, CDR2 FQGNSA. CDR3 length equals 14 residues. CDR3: CASSLGATPTQAFF. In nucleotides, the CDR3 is TGTGCCAGCAGCTTAGGGGCGACCCCTACCCAAGCTTTCTTT.

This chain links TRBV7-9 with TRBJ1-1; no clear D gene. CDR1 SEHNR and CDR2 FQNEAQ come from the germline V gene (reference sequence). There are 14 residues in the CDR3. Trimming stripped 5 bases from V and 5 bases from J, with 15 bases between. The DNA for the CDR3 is TGTGCCAGCAGCCTAATCCCGGGAGATACTGAAGCTTTCTTT. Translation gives CASSLIPGDTEAFF.

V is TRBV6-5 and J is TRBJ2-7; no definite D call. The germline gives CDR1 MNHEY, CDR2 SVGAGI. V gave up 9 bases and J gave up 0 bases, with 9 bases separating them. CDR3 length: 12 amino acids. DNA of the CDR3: TGTGCCAGTCGGGTCAGCTCCTACGAGCAGTACTTC. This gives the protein CASRVSSYEQYF.

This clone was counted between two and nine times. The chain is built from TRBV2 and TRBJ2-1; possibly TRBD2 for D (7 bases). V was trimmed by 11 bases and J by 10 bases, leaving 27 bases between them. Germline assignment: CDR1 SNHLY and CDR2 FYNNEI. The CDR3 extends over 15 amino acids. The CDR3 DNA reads TGTGCCTCCAGGGGAGGGAGTAGATCCCACGACGAGCAGTTCTTC. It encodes CASRGGSRSHDEQFF.

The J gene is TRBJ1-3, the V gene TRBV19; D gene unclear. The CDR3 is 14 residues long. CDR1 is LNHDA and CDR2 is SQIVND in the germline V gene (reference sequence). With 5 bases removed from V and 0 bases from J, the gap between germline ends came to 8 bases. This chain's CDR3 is CASSSTGSGNTIYF. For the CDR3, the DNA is TGTGCCAGTAGTTCGACGGGCTCTGGAAACACCATATATTTT.

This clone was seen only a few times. CDR3 in DNA: TGTGCCAGCAGTTTCGCGGGATCTAACTATGGCTACACCTTC. Translation: CASSFAGSNYGYTF. The V call is TRBV28, the J call TRBJ1-2; D is ambiguous. Germline V lookup: CDR1 MDHEN, CDR2 SYDVKM. CDR3 length: 14 amino acids. The V end was cut by 3 bases, the J end by 0 bases, with 8 bases between.

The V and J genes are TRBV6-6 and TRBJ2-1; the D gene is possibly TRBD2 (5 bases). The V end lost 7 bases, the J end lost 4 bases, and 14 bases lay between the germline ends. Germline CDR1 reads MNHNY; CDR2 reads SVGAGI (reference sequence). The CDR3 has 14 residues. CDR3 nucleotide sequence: TGTGCCAGCACGCTGGCTAGCCCGTACAATGAGCAGTTCTTC. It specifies CASTLASPYNEQFF.

The CDR3 DNA is TGTGCCAGCAGCTTAACAGAAGTGGGTAGCGGGAGGGCCTACGAGCAGTACTTC. Amino acids: CASSLTEVGSGRAYEQYF. The J gene is TRBJ2-7, the V gene TRBV11-2; 11 bases are shared with TRBD2. With V trimmed by 2 bases and J by 2 bases, 11 bases remained unmatched. The length of the CDR3 is 18 residues. Germline values: CDR1 SGHAT, CDR2 FQNNGV. The full variable domain, rest sourced from reference TRBV11-2 and TRBJ2-7, is EAGVAQSPRYKIIEKRQSVAFWCNPISGHATLYWYQQILGQGPKLLIQFQNNGVVDDSQLPKDRFSAERLKGVDSTLKIQPAKLEDSAVYLCASSLTEVGSGRAYEQYFGPGTRLTVT.

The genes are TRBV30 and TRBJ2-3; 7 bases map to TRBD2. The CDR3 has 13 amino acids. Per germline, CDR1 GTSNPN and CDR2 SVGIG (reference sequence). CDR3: CAVAGGLADTQYF. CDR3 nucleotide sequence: TGTGCGGTAGCGGGCGGGTTAGCAGATACGCAGTATTTT.

The CDR3 bases are TGCGCCAGCAGCTTTCAGGGATGGGGCACTGAAGCTTTCTTT. Residues: CASSFQGWGTEAFF. The chain employs TRBV5-1 and TRBJ1-1; D perhaps matches TRBD1 (5 bases). The CDR3 is 14 amino acids. Germline CDR1 is SGHRS and CDR2 is YFSETQ. V was trimmed by 2 bases and J by 4 bases, leaving 12 bases between them.

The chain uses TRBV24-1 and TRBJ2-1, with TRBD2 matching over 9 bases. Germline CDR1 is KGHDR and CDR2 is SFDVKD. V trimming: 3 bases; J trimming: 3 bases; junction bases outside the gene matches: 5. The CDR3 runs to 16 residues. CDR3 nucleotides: TGTGCCACCAGTGATGCACTAGCGGGCCACTACAATGAGCAGTTCTTC. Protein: CATSDALAGHYNEQFF.

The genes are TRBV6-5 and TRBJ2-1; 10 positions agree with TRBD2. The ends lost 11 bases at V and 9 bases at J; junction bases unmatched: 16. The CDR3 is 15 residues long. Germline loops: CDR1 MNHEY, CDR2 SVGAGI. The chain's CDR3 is CASSISWGTSAEQFF. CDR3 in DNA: TGTGCCTCCAGTATTTCATGGGGGACTAGCGCTGAGCAGTTCTTC.

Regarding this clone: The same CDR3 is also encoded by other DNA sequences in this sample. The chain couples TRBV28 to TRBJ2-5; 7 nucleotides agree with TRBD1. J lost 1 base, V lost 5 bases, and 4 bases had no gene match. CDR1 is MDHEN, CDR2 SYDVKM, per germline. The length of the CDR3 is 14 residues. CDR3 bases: TGTGCCAGCAGTCACCCAGGGGGCCAAGAGACCCAGTACTTC. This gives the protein CASSHPGGQETQYF.

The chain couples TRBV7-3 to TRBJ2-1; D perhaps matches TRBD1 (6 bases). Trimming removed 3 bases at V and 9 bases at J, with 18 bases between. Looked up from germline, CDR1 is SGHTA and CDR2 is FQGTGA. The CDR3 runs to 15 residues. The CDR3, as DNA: TGTGCCAGCAGCTTGATAGGTCAGGGGAATGGTGAGCAGTTCTTC. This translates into CASSLIGQGNGEQFF.

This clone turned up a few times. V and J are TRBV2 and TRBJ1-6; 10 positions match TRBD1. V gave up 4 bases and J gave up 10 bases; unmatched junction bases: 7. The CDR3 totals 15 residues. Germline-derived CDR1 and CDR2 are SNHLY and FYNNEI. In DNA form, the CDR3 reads TGTGCCAGCAGTGGGGACAGGGGCGGAGGGTCACCCCTCCACTTT. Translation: CASSGDRGGGSPLHF. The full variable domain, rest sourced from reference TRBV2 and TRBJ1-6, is EPEVTQTPSHQVTQMGQEVILRCVPISNHLYFYWYRQILGQKVEFLVSFYNNEISEKSEIFDDQFSVERPDGSNFTLKIRSTKLEDSAMYFCASSGDRGGGSPLHFGNGTRLTVT.

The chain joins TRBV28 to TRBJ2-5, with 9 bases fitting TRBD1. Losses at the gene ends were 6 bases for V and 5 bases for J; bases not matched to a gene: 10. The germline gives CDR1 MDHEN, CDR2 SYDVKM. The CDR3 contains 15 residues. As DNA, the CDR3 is TGTGCCAGCAGCCCGGGACAGGGAGGTATCGAGACCCAGTACTTC. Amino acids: CASSPGQGGIETQYF.

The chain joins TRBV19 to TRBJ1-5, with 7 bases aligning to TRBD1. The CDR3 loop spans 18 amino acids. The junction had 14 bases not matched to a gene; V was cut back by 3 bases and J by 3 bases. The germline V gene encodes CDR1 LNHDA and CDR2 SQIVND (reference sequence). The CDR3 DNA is TGTGCCAGTAGTATGGGTCGGGACAGAGCCCTGAACAATCAGCCCCAGCATTTT. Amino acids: CASSMGRDRALNNQPQHF.

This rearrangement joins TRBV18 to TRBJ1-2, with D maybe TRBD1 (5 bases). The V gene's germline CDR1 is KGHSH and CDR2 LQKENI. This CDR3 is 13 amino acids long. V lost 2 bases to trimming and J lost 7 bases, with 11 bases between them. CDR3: CASSPGADRGYTF. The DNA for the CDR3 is TGTGCCAGCTCACCAGGGGCAGATCGTGGCTACACCTTC.

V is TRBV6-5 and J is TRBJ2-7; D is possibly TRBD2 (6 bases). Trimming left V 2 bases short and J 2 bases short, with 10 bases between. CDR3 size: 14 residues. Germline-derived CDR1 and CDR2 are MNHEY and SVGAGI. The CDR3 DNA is TGTGCCAGCAGTTACACGGGGGAAACCTACGAGCAGTACTTC. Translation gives CASSYTGETYEQYF.

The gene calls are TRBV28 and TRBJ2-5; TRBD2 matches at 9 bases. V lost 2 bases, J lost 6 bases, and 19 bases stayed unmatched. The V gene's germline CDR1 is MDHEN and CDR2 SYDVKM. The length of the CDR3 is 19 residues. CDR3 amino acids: CASSLPRRPRGRALQTQYF. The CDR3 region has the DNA TGTGCCAGCAGTTTACCACGACGGCCGCGCGGGAGGGCCCTTCAGACCCAGTACTTC.

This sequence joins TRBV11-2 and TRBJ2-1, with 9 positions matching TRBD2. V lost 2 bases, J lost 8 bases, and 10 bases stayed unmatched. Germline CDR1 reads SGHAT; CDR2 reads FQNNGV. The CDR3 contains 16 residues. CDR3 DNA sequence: TGTGCCAGCAGCTTACCCTTAGCGGGAGCGGGGGATGAGCAGTTCTTC. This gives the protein CASSLPLAGAGDEQFF. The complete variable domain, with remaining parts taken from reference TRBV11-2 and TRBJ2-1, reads EAGVAQSPRYKIIEKRQSVAFWCNPISGHATLYWYQQILGQGPKLLIQFQNNGVVDDSQLPKDRFSAERLKGVDSTLKIQPAKLEDSAVYLCASSLPLAGAGDEQFFGPGTRLTVL.

The CDR3 DNA reads TGTGCCAGCAGCGCAGGGATAGCGGGAGGCTCACGCGGCGAGCAGTACTTC. It codes for CASSAGIAGGSRGEQYF. The chain employs TRBV9 and TRBJ2-7; 10 bases align to TRBD2. From germline, CDR1 is SGDLS and CDR2 YYNGEE. V lost 3 bases, J lost 6 bases, and 15 bases stayed unmatched. This CDR3 comprises 17 residues.